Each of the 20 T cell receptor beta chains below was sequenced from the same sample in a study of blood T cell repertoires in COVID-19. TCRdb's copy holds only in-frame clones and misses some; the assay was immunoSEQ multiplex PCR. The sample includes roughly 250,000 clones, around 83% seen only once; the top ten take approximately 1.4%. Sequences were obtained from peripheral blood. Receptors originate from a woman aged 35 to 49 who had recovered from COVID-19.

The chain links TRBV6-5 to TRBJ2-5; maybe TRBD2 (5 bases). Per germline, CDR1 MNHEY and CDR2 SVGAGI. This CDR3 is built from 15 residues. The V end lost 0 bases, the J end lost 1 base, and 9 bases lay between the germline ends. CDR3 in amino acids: CASSYSPGVQETQYF. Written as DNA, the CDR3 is TGTGCCAGCAGTTACTCTCCCGGGGTCCAAGAGACCCAGTACTTC.

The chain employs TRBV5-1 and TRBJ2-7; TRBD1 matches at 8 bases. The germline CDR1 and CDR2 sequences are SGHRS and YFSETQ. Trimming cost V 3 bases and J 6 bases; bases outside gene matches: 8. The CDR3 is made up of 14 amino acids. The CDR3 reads CASSSRDRTSEQYF. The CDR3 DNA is TGCGCCAGCAGCTCACGGGACAGGACCTCCGAGCAGTACTTC.

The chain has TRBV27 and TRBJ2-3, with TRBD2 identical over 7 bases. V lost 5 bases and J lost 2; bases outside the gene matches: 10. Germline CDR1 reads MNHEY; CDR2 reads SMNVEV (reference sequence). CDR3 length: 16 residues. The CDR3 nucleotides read TGTGCCAGCAGTCCTCCCCTACTAGCGCCCACAGATACGCAGTATTTT. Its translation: CASSPPLLAPTDTQYF.

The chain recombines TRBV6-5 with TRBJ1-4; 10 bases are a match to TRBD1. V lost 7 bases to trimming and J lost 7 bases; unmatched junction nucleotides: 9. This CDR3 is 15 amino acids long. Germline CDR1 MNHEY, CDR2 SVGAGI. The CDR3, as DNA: TGTGCCAGCAAAAGGACAGGGGGTGTGGGTGAAAAACTGTTTTTT. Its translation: CASKRTGGVGEKLFF.

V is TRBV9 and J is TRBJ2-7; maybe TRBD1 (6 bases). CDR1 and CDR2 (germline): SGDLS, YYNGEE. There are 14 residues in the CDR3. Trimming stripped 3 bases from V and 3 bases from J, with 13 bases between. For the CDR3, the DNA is TGTGCCAGCAGCGCCTCAAAGGGACACTACGAGCAGTACTTC. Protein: CASSASKGHYEQYF.

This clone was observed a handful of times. The CDR3 loop is CASSQDQAGAGVNTEAFF. In DNA, the CDR3 is TGCGCCAGCAGCCAAGATCAGGCAGGTGCTGGCGTGAACACTGAAGCTTTCTTT. V and J are TRBV4-1 and TRBJ1-1; D not resolved. From germline, CDR1 is MGHRA and CDR2 YSYEKL. The CDR3 covers 18 residues. The ends were cut back, 0 bases at V and 0 bases at J, with 17 bases in the middle.

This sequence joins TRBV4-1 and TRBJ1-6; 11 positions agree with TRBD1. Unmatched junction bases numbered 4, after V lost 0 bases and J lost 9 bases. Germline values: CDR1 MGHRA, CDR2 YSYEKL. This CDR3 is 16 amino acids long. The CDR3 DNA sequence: TGCGCCAGCAGCCAAGATTGGGACAGGGGGGGTTCACCCCTCCACTTT. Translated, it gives CASSQDWDRGGSPLHF.

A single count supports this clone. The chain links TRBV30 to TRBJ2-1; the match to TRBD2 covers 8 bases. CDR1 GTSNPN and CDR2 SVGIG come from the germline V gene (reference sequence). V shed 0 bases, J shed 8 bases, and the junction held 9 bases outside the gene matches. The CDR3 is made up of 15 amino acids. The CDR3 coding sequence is TGTGCCTGGAGTGTAGGGACTAGGATCGTCTATGAGCAGTTCTTC. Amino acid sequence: CAWSVGTRIVYEQFF.

This CDR3 reads CASSTHGTGNTEAFF. Written as DNA, the CDR3 is TGTGCCAGCAGCACCCATGGGACAGGGAACACTGAAGCTTTCTTT. This chain connects TRBV7-2 to TRBJ1-1; 8 nucleotides line up with TRBD1. V trimming: 5 bases; J trimming: 1 base; junction bases outside the gene matches: 6. This CDR3 region has 15 residues. Germline V gene lookup returns CDR1 SGHTA and CDR2 FQGNSA.

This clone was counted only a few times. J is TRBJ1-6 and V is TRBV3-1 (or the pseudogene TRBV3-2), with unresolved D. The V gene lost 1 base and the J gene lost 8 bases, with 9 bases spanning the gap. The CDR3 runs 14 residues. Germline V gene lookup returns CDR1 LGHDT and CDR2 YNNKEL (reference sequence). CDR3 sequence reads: CASSQVDLDSPLHF. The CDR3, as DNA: TGTGCCAGCAGCCAAGTCGATTTAGATTCACCCCTCCACTTT.

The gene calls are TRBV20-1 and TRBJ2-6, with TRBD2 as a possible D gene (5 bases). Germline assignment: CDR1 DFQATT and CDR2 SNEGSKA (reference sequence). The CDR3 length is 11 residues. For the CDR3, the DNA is TGCGGAGGAGGTGGGGCCAACGTCCTGACTTTC. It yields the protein CGGGGANVLTF.

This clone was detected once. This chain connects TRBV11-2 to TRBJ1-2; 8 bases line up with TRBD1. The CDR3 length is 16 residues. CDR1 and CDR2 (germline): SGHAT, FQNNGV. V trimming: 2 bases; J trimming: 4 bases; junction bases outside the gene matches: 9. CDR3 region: CASSLNRRTGTYGYTF. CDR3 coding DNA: TGTGCCAGCAGCTTAAACAGGAGGACAGGGACCTATGGCTACACCTTC.

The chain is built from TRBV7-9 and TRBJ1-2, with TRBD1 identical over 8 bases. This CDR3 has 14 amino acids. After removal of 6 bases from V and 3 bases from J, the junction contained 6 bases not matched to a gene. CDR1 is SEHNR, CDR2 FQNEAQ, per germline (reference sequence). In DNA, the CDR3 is TGTGCCAGCAGTCGGACAGGGCTCGACTATGGCTACACCTTC. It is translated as CASSRTGLDYGYTF.

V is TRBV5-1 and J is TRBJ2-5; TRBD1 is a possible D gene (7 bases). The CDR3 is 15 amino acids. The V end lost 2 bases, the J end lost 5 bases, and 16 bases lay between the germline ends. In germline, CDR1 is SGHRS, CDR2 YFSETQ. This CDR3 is CASSFGGGVRETQYF. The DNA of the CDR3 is TGCGCCAGCAGCTTTGGAGGGGGCGTTAGGGAGACCCAGTACTTC.

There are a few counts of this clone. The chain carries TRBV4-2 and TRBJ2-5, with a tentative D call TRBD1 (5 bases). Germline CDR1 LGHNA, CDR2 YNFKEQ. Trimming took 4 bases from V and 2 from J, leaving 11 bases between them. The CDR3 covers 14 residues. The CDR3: CASSPGHLQETQYF. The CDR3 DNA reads TGTGCCAGCAGCCCCGGACACTTGCAAGAGACCCAGTACTTC.

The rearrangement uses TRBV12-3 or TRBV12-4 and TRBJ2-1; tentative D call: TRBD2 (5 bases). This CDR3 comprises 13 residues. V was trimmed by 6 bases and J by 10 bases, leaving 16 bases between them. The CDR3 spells CASRGASPWEQFF. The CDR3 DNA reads TGTGCCAGCAGGGGAGCCTCGCCTTGGGAGCAGTTCTTC.

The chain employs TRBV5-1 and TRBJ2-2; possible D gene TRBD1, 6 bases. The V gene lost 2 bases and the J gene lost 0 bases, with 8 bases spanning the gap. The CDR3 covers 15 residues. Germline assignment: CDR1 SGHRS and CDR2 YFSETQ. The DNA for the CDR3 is TGCGCCAGCAGCTTCAGGGGACCGAACACCGGGGAGCTGTTTTTT. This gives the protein CASSFRGPNTGELFF.

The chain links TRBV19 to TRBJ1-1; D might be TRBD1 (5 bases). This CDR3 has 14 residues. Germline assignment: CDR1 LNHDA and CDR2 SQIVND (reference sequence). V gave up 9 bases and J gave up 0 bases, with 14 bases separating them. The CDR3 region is CASRRQPMNTEAFF. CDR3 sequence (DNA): TGTGCCAGCAGAAGACAGCCTATGAACACTGAAGCTTTCTTT.

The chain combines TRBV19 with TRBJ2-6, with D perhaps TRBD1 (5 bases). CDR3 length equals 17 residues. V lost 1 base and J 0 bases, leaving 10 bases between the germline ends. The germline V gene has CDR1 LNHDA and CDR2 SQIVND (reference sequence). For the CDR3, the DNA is TGTGCCAGTAGTATAGGGCAGGGATTCTCTGGGGCCAACGTCCTGACTTTC. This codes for CASSIGQGFSGANVLTF. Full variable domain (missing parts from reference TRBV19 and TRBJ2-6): DGGITQSPKYLFRKEGQNVTLSCEQNLNHDAMYWYRQDPGQGLRLIYYSQIVNDFQKGDIAEGYSVSREKKESFPLTVTSAQKNPTAFYLCASSIGQGFSGANVLTFGAGSRLTVL.

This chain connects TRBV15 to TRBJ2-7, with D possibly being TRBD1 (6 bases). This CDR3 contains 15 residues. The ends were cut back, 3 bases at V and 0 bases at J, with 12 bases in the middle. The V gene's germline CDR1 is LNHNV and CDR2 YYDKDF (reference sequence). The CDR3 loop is CATSSGTLHSYEQYF. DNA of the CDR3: TGTGCCACCAGCAGCGGGACATTACACTCCTACGAGCAGTACTTC. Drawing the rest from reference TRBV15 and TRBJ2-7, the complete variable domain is DAMVIQNPRYQVTQFGKPVTLSCSQTLNHNVMYWYQQKSSQAPKLLFHYYDKDFNNEADTPDNFQSRRPNTSFCFLDIRSPGLGDTAMYLCATSSGTLHSYEQYFGPGTRLTVT.